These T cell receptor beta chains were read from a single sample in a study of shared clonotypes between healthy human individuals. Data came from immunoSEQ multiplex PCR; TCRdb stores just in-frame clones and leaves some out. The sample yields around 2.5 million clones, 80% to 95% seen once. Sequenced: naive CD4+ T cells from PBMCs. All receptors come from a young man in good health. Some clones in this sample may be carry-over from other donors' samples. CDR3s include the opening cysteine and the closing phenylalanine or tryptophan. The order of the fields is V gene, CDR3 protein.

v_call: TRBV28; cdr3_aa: CASSFARLAQETQYF
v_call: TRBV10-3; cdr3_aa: CAISPPGTGDKDTQYF
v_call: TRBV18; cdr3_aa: CASSPGTGGNTGELFF
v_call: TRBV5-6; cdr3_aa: CASSLWLLVSYEQYF
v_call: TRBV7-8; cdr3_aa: CASSRGLAGENPYEQYF
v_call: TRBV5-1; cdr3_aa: CASSPGLAGTTDTQYF
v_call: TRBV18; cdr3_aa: CASSLNRDRGGDTQYF
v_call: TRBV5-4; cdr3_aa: CASSLLPPSSYEQYF
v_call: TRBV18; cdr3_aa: CASSPGEGRGTEAFF
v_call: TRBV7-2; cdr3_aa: CASSLSNEKLFF
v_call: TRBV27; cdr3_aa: CLNVSRTSGSGGGELFF
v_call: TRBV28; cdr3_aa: CASTGAYGYTF
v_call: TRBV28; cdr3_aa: CASSPGWLAGGSGETQYF
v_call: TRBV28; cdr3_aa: CASSSRGGEGTDTQYF
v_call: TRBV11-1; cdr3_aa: CASSFVSTSYEQYF
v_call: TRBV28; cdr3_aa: CASSPQTGPDTQYF
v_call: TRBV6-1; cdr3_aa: CASSNRVSDEQYF
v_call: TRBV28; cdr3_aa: CASSLAGGLDQPQHF
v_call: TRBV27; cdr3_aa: CASRRFGQIATNEKLFF
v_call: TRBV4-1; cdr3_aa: CASSQGLVPRAGGRNEQYF
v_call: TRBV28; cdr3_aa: CASSGGDRAETQYF
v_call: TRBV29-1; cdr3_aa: CSVAGQSSYNEQFF
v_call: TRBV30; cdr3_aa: CAWNGDSTYNEQFF
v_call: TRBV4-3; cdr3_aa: CASSQMFPVGAYDTGELFF